This T cell receptor (beta chain) was obtained from a study of shared T cell receptors in the human thymus. The CDR3 totals 16 residues. Unmatched junction bases numbered 6, after V lost 2 bases and J lost 0 bases. From germline, CDR1 is MDHEN and CDR2 SYDVKM. Data came from immunoSEQ multiplex PCR; TCRdb stores just in-frame clones and leaves some out. The data contain approximately 730,000 clones, 75% to 90% of them singletons. This same sample was also part of a study on human thymus T cells. From that second work: Corrective heart surgery yielded the resections from which the thymus tissue came. In thymic and blood repertoires alike, V and J usage looked biased. Related studies noted strongly shared thymic repertoires across unrelated people.

This TCR was recovered from a girl in the first two years of life with a congenital heart defect. The sample taken for sequencing was thymocytes. The chain has TRBV28 and TRBJ2-5, with 7 bases matching TRBD2. The CDR3 sequence is CASSLTGTIYQETQYF. The CDR3 coding sequence is TGTGCCAGCAGTTTAACCGGGACTATTTACCAAGAGACCCAGTACTTC.